These T cell receptor beta chains were read from a single sample in a study of monozygotic twins with inflammatory bowel disease. TCRdb reprocessed the 5' RACE reads and reports one entry per CDR3 protein, with no DNA. This listing includes over 35,000 distinct CDR3 sequences. The sequencing sample was made of blood. Source of these receptors: a human donor with ulcerative colitis or Crohn's disease, or a healthy co-twin of an affected twin (not recorded which). The CDR3 runs from the conserved cysteine through the conserved F or W.

TRBV2,TRBJ2-1,CASSADGRVDEQFF
TRBV30,TRBJ1-4,CASRGNTEKLFF
TRBV4-1,TRBJ2-1,CASSQGAMGTGHEQFF
TRBV23-1,TRBJ1-4,CASSQTQRRTAREELFF
TRBV7-9,TRBJ1-5,CAGQQGEQPQHF
TRBV5-1,TRBJ2-2,CASSLFRSDTGELFF
TRBV28,TRBJ2-1,CASSRSGGTYNEQFF
TRBV20-1,TRBJ2-5,CSARARGRGQETQYF
TRBV20-1,TRBJ2-4,CSATGTGVGIQYF
TRBV7-2,TRBJ2-3,CASSKDRTDTQYF
TRBV20-1,TRBJ2-1,CSARSRAGAYNEQFF
TRBV5-1,TRBJ2-3,CASSSGAAGTSTDTQYF
TRBV6-1,TRBJ2-2,CASTRAKGTGELFF
TRBV10-3,TRBJ2-7,CATSGLAAYEQYF
TRBV7-9,TRBJ2-7,CASSLVAGGPAGYEQYF
TRBV11-2,TRBJ2-5,CASSFVSGRGGETQYF
TRBV3-1,TRBJ1-5,CASSPGTAVMPQHF
TRBV29-1,TRBJ1-1,CSVQQGTFEAFF
TRBV6-1,TRBJ2-4,CASSAQGSKNIQYF
TRBV6-1,TRBJ1-1,CASRRGMNTEAFF
TRBV20-1,TRBJ1-3,CSAINFGNTIYF
TRBV4-2,TRBJ2-1,CASSQGGGDYNEQFF
TRBV6-1,TRBJ1-2,CASSPDRANYGYTF
TRBV25-1,TRBJ2-7,CASSEYTGSGHEQYF
TRBV10-3,TRBJ1-3,CAISEAVGPLSGNTIYF
TRBV7-2,TRBJ2-1,CASSFAGGYNEQFF